The 27 T cell receptor beta chains below were found in one sample sequenced in a study of T cell responses to AZD1222 COVID-19 vaccine. Some clones are missing from TCRdb's copy, which holds only in-frame ones; the method was immunoSEQ multiplex PCR. This repertoire shows roughly 110,000 clones, roughly 87% found once; its top ten account for around 4.3%. Here the sequenced sample was peripheral blood, taken on day 0 of AZD1222 vaccination. The receptors were sampled from an adult in good health.

This chain uses TRBV6-5 with TRBJ2-5; D call uncertain. Germline lookup yields CDR1 MNHEY and CDR2 SVGAGI. Trimming pared 2 bases from V and 4 bases from J, leaving 8 bases between. This CDR3 is 13 amino acids long. The CDR3 bases are TGTGCCAGCAGTTACAACGCCGGAGAGACCCAGTACTTC. It translates to CASSYNAGETQYF.

The chain joins TRBV6-5 to TRBJ2-5, with TRBD1 matching over 7 bases. Germline V gene data show CDR1 as MNHEY and CDR2 as SVGAGI. The CDR3 length is 15 residues. V was clipped by 7 bases and J by 5 bases; unmatched bases: 13. The CDR3 loop reads CASTPDRVPSETQYF. The DNA of the CDR3 is TGTGCCAGCACCCCCGACAGGGTCCCCTCGGAGACCCAGTACTTC.

V usage is TRBV24-1 and J usage is TRBJ2-1; 11 bases line up with TRBD2. The V and J ends lost 7 bases and 13 bases, in that order; junction bases with no gene match: 8. The CDR3 sequence is 13 residues long. CDR1 is KGHDR, CDR2 SFDVKD, per germline. Here the CDR3 reads CATRGTTSGIQFF. CDR3 DNA: TGTGCCACCAGGGGTACGACTAGCGGGATACAGTTCTTC.

The genes are TRBV7-2 and TRBJ1-3; possibly TRBD1 for D (5 bases). The germline CDR1 and CDR2 sequences are SGHTA and FQGNSA. The CDR3 runs to 17 residues. The ends were cut back, 1 base at V and 0 bases at J, with 13 bases in the middle. The CDR3: CASSLEATVLSGNTIYF. The DNA for the CDR3 is TGTGCCAGCAGCTTAGAGGCGACAGTACTCTCTGGAAACACCATATATTTT.

V is TRBV28 and J is TRBJ1-2, with D possibly being TRBD1 (5 bases). Germline V gene lookup returns CDR1 MDHEN and CDR2 SYDVKM. V was pared by 8 bases and J by 4 bases, with 17 bases between. The CDR3 loop spans 14 amino acids. This CDR3 is CASRSPGGVYGYTF. The CDR3 DNA reads TGTGCCAGCCGGAGCCCCGGGGGGGTCTATGGCTACACCTTC.

J is TRBJ2-2 and V is TRBV7-2; TRBD2 agrees at 7 bases. With 3 bases clipped from V and 6 bases from J, the junction kept 4 bases outside the gene matches. The CDR3 has 14 amino acids. Germline CDR1 is SGHTA and CDR2 is FQGNSA. The CDR3 nucleotides are TGTGCCAGCAGCTTGGGGGGGTTTTCCGGGGAGCTGTTTTTT. Protein sequence: CASSLGGFSGELFF.

This chain uses TRBV28 with TRBJ1-3, with D unclear. The V and J ends lost 5 bases and 2 bases respectively, with 10 bases between them. This CDR3 comprises 14 residues. Germline V CDR1 and CDR2: MDHEN, SYDVKM. Here the CDR3 DNA reads TGTGCCAGCAGTCTCCGCTGGGCTGGAAACACCATATATTTT. As protein: CASSLRWAGNTIYF.

This clone was found once. V gene TRBV10-3 combines with J gene TRBJ1-2; D is unresolved. Deletions cut 3 bases from V and 2 bases from J, with 19 bases between. CDR1 and CDR2 (germline): ENHRY, SYGVKD. This CDR3 comprises 17 residues. DNA for the CDR3: TGTGCCATCAGTGATTACAACCGGGCAGTACAGAACTATGGCTACACCTTC. This sequence encodes CAISDYNRAVQNYGYTF.

The V gene is TRBV18, the J gene TRBJ1-5; maybe TRBD1 (5 bases). Trimming took 3 bases from V and 6 from J, leaving 9 bases between them. CDR1 is KGHSH and CDR2 is LQKENI in the germline V gene. This CDR3 contains 13 residues. The CDR3 spells CASSPQGIQPQHF. As DNA, the CDR3 is TGTGCCAGCTCACCTCAGGGTATTCAGCCCCAGCATTTT.

The genes are TRBV21-1 and TRBJ1-1. TRBV21-1 is deemed a pseudogene. The CDR3 length is 20 residues. The CDR3 coding sequence is TGTGCCAGCAGCCCCCAGAGGGGGGCAGGGGTTATATTCGGTGACACTGAAGCTTTCTTT. Amino acids: CASSPQRGAGVIFGDTEAFF.

This rearrangement joins TRBV5-1 to TRBJ1-2; 7 bases match TRBD1. The germline V gene has CDR1 SGHRS and CDR2 YFSETQ. The CDR3 extends over 14 amino acids. Trimming took 3 bases from V and 7 from J; bases not matched to a gene: 9. The CDR3 nucleotides read TGCGCCAGCAGCTCCTTCGACAGGGTTAGTGGCTACACCTTC. It translates to CASSSFDRVSGYTF.

The CDR3 protein is CASSRSSNTGELFF. The CDR3 nucleotides read TGCGCCAGCAGCCGAAGCTCGAACACCGGGGAGCTGTTTTTT. The chain couples TRBV4-3 to TRBJ2-2; no clear D. Germline lookup yields CDR1 LGHNA and CDR2 YSLEER. This CDR3 contains 14 residues. The V and J ends lost 4 bases and 0 bases respectively, with 6 bases between them.

The table lists this clone with a count of one. The gene calls are TRBV14 and TRBJ1-1; D gene ambiguous. Between the trimmed V and J ends, which lost 2 bases and 2 bases, there was a span of 6 bases. The germline V gene has CDR1 SGHDN and CDR2 FVKESK. The CDR3 totals 13 residues. CDR3 sequence reads: CASSQLDNTEAFF. The CDR3 bases are TGTGCCAGCAGCCAATTGGATAACACTGAAGCTTTCTTT.

This clone occurred many times. V is TRBV12-5 and J is TRBJ1-6; D is undetermined. The germline V gene encodes CDR1 LGHNT and CDR2 FRNRAP. The CDR3 loop spans 13 amino acids. Trimming pared 4 bases from V and 5 bases from J, leaving 6 bases between. Written as DNA, the CDR3 is TGTGCTAGTGGTTCCAGAGATAATTCACCCCTCCACTTT. Protein sequence: CASGSRDNSPLHF.

This clone was counted only a few times. The chain has TRBV7-9 and TRBJ1-2, with 9 positions matching TRBD1. CDR1 SEHNR and CDR2 FQNEAQ come from the germline V gene (reference sequence). V lost 5 bases, J lost 4 bases, and 5 bases stayed unmatched. The CDR3 runs 14 residues. CDR3 DNA: TGTGCCAGCAGCCAACAGGGGGCTGGCTATGGCTACACCTTC. Translating gives CASSQQGAGYGYTF.

The chain employs TRBV10-3 and TRBJ2-1; 8 positions agree with TRBD2. With 0 bases clipped from V and 5 bases from J, the junction kept 9 bases outside the gene matches. CDR1 and CDR2 (germline): ENHRY, SYGVKD. This CDR3 spans 17 amino acids. DNA of the CDR3: TGTGCCATCAGTGAGTCGAGTACGGGAGGGCCTAACAATGAGCAGTTCTTC. This sequence encodes CAISESSTGGPNNEQFF.

This chain links TRBV7-3 with TRBJ1-1, with D uncertain. The CDR3 is 13 amino acids. From germline, CDR1 is SGHTA and CDR2 FQGTGA. The germline V and J ends were trimmed by 1 base and 6 bases, with 9 bases remaining between them. The CDR3 protein is CASSLRMGSEAFF. CDR3 in DNA: TGTGCCAGCAGCTTAAGGATGGGCTCTGAAGCTTTCTTT.

Worth noting for this clone: This sample also contains other DNA sequences that code for the same CDR3. This rearrangement joins TRBV5-4 to TRBJ2-5; D uncertain. CDR1 SGHNT and CDR2 YYREEE come from the germline V gene (reference sequence). The CDR3 runs 13 residues. The germline V and J ends were trimmed by 0 bases and 5 bases, with 8 bases remaining between them. The CDR3 region has the DNA TGTGCCAGCAGCTTGGGGCGTCAGGAGACCCAGTACTTC. It specifies CASSLGRQETQYF.

The chain has TRBV30 and TRBJ1-5, with TRBD1 identical over 7 bases. The CDR3 consists of 13 residues. Germline V CDR1 and CDR2: GTSNPN, SVGIG (reference sequence). Trimming took 5 bases from V and 6 from J; bases not matched to a gene: 7. The CDR3 nucleotides read TGTGCCTGGGCAGACAGGGTGGGTCAGCCCCAGCATTTT. This encodes CAWADRVGQPQHF.

CDR3 protein: CASSFDSARGQFF. CDR3 DNA sequence: TGTGCCAGCAGCTTTGACTCCGCTCGAGGGCAGTTCTTC. The chain employs TRBV7-9 and TRBJ2-1; no firm D call. V gave up 3 bases and J gave up 12 bases, with 15 bases separating them. This CDR3 has 13 amino acids. Germline loops: CDR1 SEHNR, CDR2 FQNEAQ (reference sequence).

This rearrangement joins TRBV6-6 to TRBJ1-2, with D hard to call. Between the trimmed V and J ends, which lost 0 bases and 3 bases, there was a span of 14 bases. The germline V gene encodes CDR1 MNHNY and CDR2 SVGAGI (reference sequence). The CDR3 runs to 16 residues. CDR3 in DNA: TGTGCCAGCAGTTACTCGACGCAGGCCCTAGACTATGGCTACACCTTC. Amino acid sequence: CASSYSTQALDYGYTF.

This chain joins TRBV5-1 and TRBJ1-4; 10 bases map to TRBD1. V lost 4 bases to trimming and J lost 8 bases; unmatched junction nucleotides: 11. This CDR3 is built from 16 residues. Germline V gene data show CDR1 as SGHRS and CDR2 as YFSETQ. The CDR3 bases are TGCGCCAGCAGCACGACAGGGGGCGCGCGCTGGGAAAAACTGTTTTTT. Residues: CASSTTGGARWEKLFF.

This rearrangement joins TRBV7-2 to TRBJ1-3; possibly TRBD1 for D (6 bases). Looked up from germline, CDR1 is SGHTA and CDR2 is FQGNSA. The CDR3 totals 17 residues. Trimming pared 0 bases from V and 1 base from J, leaving 13 bases between. The DNA for the CDR3 is TGTGCCAGCAGCTTAGCGCATAACAGGGATTCTGGAAACACCATATATTTT. It yields the protein CASSLAHNRDSGNTIYF.

The chain carries TRBV27 and TRBJ1-6, with TRBD1 as a possible D gene (5 bases). CDR3 length: 13 amino acids. Looked up from germline, CDR1 is MNHEY and CDR2 is SMNVEV (reference sequence). The V end was cut by 5 bases, the J end by 8 bases, with 10 bases between. The DNA of the CDR3 is TGTGCCAGCAGTCACAGGTCTTATTCACCCCTCCACTTT. Translated: CASSHRSYSPLHF.

This chain joins TRBV4-3 and TRBJ2-1, with TRBD2 matching over 15 bases. The CDR3 runs 17 residues. Unmatched junction bases numbered 5, after V lost 0 bases and J lost 8 bases. In germline, CDR1 is LGHNA, CDR2 YSLEER. The CDR3 coding sequence is TGCGCCAGCAGCCAAGATTGGACTAGCGGGAGGGATCATGAGCAGTTCTTC. This sequence encodes CASSQDWTSGRDHEQFF.

The V and J genes are TRBV7-3 and TRBJ2-1; D tentatively reads TRBD1 or TRBD2 (5 bases each). Germline values: CDR1 SGHTA, CDR2 FQGTGA. V was clipped by 5 bases and J by 0 bases, with 14 bases between them. The length of the CDR3 is 16 residues. The CDR3 loop reads CASSPRGKSSYNEQFF. The CDR3 DNA reads TGTGCCAGCAGCCCCCGGGGCAAGAGCTCCTACAATGAGCAGTTCTTC.

This chain links TRBV19 with TRBJ2-7, with 8 nucleotides matching TRBD2. The CDR3 is 14 amino acids. Germline V gene sequence: CDR1 LNHDA, CDR2 SQIVND (reference sequence). Unmatched junction bases numbered 5, after V lost 3 bases and J lost 4 bases. The CDR3 region is CASSMVVAGYEQYF. Written as DNA, the CDR3 is TGTGCCAGTAGTATGGTGGTAGCGGGATACGAGCAGTACTTC.